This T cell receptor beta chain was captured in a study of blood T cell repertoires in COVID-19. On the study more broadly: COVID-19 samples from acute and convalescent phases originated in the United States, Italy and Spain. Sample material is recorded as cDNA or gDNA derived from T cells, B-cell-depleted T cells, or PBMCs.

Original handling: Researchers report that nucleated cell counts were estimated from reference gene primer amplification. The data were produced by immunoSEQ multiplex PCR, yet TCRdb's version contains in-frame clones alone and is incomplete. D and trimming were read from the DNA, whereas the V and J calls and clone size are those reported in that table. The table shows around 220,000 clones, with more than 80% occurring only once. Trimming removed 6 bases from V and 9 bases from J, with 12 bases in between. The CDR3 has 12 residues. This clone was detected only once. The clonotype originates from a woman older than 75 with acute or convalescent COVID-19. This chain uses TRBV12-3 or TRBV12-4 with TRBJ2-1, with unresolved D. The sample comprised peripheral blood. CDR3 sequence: CASSRGQTEQFF. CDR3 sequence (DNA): TGTGCCAGCAGCAGAGGTCAGACTGAGCAGTTCTTC.